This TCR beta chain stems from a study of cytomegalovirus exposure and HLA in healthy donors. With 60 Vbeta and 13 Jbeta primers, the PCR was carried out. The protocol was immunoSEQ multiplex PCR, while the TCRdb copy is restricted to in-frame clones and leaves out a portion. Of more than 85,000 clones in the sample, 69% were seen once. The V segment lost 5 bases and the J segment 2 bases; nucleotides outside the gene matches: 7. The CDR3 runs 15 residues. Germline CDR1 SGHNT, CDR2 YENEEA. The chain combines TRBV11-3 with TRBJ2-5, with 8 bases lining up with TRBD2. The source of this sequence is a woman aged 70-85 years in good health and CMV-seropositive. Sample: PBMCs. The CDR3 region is CASSVGAGGQETQYF. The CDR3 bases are TGTGCCAGCAGCGTTGGGGCGGGGGGACAAGAGACCCAGTACTTC.